This T cell receptor (beta chain) came from a study of cytomegalovirus exposure and HLA in healthy donors. The study's findings and limits: Cytomegalovirus status, reportedly, was diagnosed with high specificity and sensitivity by the classifier. Associated with cytomegalovirus, according to the listing, were 170 or so TCR beta chains.

PCR amplification relied on 60 Vbeta primers (plus 13 Jbeta primers). This table comes from immunoSEQ multiplex PCR, and its TCRdb copy is limited to in-frame clones, with some not included. Of roughly 130,000 clones listed, 65% to 85% are singletons. Trimming took 6 bases from V and 8 from J; bases not matched to a gene: 9. The CDR3 totals 14 residues. CDR1 and CDR2 (germline): PRHDT, FYEKMQ (reference sequence). For this clone: Its specificity is not known.

This sequence was found in a middle-aged woman in good health and CMV-seronegative. Input material: PBMCs. The J gene is TRBJ1-2, the V gene TRBV13, with 10 bases that match TRBD1. CDR3 sequence (DNA): TGTGCCAGCAGGTATACGACAGGGGGCAAGGGCTACACCTTC. It encodes CASRYTTGGKGYTF. The entire variable domain, with the rest obtained from reference TRBV13 and TRBJ1-2, is as follows: AAGVIQSPRHLIKEKRETATLKCYPIPRHDTVYWYQQGPGQDPQFLISFYEKMQSDKGSIPDRFSAQQFSDYHSELNMSSLELGDSALYFCASRYTTGGKGYTFGSGTRLTVV.